These 4 T cell receptor beta chains came from one sample sequenced in a study of Graves' ophthalmopathy and Graves' hyperthyroidism. RNA transcripts were the template, and TCR beta CDR3 regions were amplified from them. An opening RT-PCR round employed HTBI primers and preceded a second-round multiplex PCR. From the multiplex PCR reads, TCRdb called clonotypes with MiXCR, one entry per CDR3 protein. This sample has around 1,200,000 distinct CDR3 sequences, with less than 45% found just once. The sample taken for sequencing was peripheral blood or thyroid tissue (not recorded which). Source of these receptors: an adult man with Graves' hyperthyroidism.

This clonotype was observed at least ten times. V is TRBV20-1 and J is TRBJ1-2, with D uncertain. The CDR3 loop spans 15 amino acids. The germline V gene encodes CDR1 DFQATT and CDR2 SNEGSKA (reference sequence). V lost 4 bases and J 0 bases, leaving 15 bases between the germline ends. CDR3 region: CSATTPINPNYGYTF. The DNA for the CDR3 is TGCAGTGCTACTACTCCCATAAATCCTAACTATGGCTACACCTTC.

Ten or more counts support this clonotype. The chain joins TRBV19 to TRBJ1-5, with D unclear. The V end was cut by 6 bases, the J end by 5 bases, with 11 bases between. The germline CDR1 and CDR2 sequences are LNHDA and SQIVND (reference sequence). The CDR3 sequence is 13 residues long. CDR3 DNA sequence: TGTGCCAGTAGGGAGAGGGTACATCAGCCCCAGCATTTT. Its protein product is CASRERVHQPQHF.

This chain links TRBV6-2 or TRBV6-3 with TRBJ1-1; no firm D call. The CDR3 is 14 amino acids. Trimming cost V 5 bases and J 5 bases, with 15 bases left between them. Germline loops: CDR1 MNHEY, CDR2 SVGEGT. The CDR3 spells CASSPTQQQTEAFF. DNA of the CDR3: TGTGCCAGCAGTCCGACACAACAACAGACTGAAGCTTTCTTT.

This chain connects TRBV11-1 to TRBJ2-7; 10 bases fit TRBD2. V shed 6 bases, J shed 1 base, and the junction held 15 bases outside the gene matches. The CDR3 length is 18 residues. In germline, CDR1 is SGHAT, CDR2 FQDESV (reference sequence). The DNA of the CDR3 is TGTGCCAGCAGTGCTGAGGCATTCGGGACTAGCGCGTCCTACGAGCAGTACTTC. Translation gives CASSAEAFGTSASYEQYF.